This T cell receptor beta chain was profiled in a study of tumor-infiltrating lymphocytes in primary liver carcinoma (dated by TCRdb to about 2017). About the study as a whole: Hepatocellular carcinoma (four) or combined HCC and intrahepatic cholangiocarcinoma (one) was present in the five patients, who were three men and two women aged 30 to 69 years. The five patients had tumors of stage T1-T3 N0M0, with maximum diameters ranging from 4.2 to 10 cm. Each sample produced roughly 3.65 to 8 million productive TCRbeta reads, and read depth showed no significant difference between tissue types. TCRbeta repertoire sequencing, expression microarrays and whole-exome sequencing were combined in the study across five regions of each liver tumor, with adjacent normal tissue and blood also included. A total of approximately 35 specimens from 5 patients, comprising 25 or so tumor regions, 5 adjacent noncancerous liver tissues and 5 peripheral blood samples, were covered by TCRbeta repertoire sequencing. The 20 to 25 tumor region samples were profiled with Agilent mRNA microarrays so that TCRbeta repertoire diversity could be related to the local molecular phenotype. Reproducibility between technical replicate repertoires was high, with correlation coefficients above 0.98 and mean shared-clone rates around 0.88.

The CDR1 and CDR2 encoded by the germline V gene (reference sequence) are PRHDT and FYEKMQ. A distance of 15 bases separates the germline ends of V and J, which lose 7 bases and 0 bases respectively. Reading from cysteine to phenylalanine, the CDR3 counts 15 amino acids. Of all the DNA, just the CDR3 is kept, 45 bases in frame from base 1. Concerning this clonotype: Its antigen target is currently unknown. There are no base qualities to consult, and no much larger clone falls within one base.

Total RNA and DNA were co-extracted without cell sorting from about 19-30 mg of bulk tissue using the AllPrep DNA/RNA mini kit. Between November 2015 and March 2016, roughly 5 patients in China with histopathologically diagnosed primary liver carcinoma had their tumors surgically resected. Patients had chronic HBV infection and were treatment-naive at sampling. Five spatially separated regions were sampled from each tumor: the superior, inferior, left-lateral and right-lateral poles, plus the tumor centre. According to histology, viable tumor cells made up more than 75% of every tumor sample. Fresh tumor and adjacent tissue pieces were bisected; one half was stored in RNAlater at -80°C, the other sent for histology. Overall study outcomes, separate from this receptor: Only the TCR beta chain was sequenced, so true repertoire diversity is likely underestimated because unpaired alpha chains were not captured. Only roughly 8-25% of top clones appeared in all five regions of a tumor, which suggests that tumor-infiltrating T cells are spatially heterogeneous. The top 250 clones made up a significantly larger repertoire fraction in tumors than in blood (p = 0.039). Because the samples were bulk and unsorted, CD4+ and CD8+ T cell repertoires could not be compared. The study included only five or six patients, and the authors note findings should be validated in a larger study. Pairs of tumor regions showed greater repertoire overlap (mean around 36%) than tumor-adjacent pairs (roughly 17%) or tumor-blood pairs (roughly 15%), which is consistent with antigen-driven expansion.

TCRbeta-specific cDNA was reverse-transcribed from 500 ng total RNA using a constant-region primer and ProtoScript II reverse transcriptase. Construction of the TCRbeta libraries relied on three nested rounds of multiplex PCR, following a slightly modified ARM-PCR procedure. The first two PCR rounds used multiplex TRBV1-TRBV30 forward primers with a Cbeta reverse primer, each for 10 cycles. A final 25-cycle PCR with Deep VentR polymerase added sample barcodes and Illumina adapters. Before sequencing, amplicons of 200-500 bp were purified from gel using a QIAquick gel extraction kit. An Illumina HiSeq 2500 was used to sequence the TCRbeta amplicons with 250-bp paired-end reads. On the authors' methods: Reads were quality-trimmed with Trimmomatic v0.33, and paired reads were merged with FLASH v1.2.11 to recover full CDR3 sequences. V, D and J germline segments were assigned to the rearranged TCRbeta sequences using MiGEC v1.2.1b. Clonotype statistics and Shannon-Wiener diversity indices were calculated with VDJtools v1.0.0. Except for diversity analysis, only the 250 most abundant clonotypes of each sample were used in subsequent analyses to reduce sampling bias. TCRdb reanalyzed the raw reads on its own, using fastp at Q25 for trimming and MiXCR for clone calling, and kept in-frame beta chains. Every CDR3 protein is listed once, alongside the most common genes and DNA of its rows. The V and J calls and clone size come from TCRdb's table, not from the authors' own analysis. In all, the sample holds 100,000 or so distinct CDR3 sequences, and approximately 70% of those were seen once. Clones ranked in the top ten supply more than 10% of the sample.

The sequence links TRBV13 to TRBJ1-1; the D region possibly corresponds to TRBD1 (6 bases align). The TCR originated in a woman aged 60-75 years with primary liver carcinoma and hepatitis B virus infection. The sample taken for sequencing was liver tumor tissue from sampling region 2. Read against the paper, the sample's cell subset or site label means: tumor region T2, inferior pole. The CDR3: CASNSEGGLNTEAFF. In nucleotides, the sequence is TGTGCCAGCAACTCCGAGGGGGGATTGAACACTGAAGCTTTCTTT.